The next 9 T cell receptor beta chains were all read from a single sample in a study of control samples from healthy donors and cancer patients. The table came from immunoSEQ multiplex PCR; TCRdb's copy has only in-frame clones and leaves some out. The sample holds about 150,000 clones, more than 85% seen once. The sample consisted of blood. Every receptor here comes from a man in his late teens or twenties in good health.

The chain combines TRBV29-1 with TRBJ1-2; D is possibly TRBD1 (5 bases). The germline gives CDR1 SQVTM, CDR2 ANQGSEA. CDR3 length equals 14 residues. Trimming removed 2 bases at V and 4 bases at J, with 14 bases between. For the CDR3, the DNA is TGCAGCGTTGAAAGCAGGGTTGAGGGCTATGGCTACACCTTC. The encoded protein is CSVESRVEGYGYTF.

In its sample, this clone was seen once. The genes are TRBV6-6 and TRBJ1-1; D not resolved. V gave up 8 bases and J gave up 13 bases, with 17 bases separating them. The CDR3 has 11 residues. Germline V CDR1 and CDR2: MNHNY, SVGAGI (reference sequence). CDR3 nucleotide sequence: TGTGCCAGCGCAAAGGACCCCCCGAGTTTCTTT. As protein: CASAKDPPSFF.

The sample holds one count of this clone. The rearrangement joins TRBV7-8 to TRBJ1-6; D possibly corresponds to TRBD1 (6 bases). The CDR3 runs to 14 residues. V gave up 10 bases and J gave up 6 bases, with 16 bases separating them. Germline loops: CDR1 SGHVS, CDR2 FQNEAQ. The CDR3 DNA reads as TGTGCCACAATTCAGGGGCGGGGTAATTCACCCCTCCACTTT. Its translation: CATIQGRGNSPLHF.

The genes are TRBV27 and TRBJ2-7; 10 nucleotides agree with TRBD1. The CDR3 extends over 15 amino acids. V dropped 9 bases and J dropped 3; count of bases not matched to a gene: 11. Per the germline V gene, CDR1 is MNHEY and CDR2 is SMNVEV (reference sequence). DNA of the CDR3: TGTGCCAGTCGACAGGGGGCCGCCCTGATCTACGAGCAGTACTTC. As protein: CASRQGAALIYEQYF.

This chain uses TRBV6-2 or TRBV6-3 with TRBJ2-1; D not certain. This CDR3 contains 13 residues. CDR1 MNHEY and CDR2 SVGEGT come from the germline V gene. Trimming cost V 0 bases and J 3 bases, with 3 bases left between them. CDR3 loop: CASSYSDYNEQFF. CDR3 DNA sequence: TGTGCCAGCAGTTACTCCGACTACAATGAGCAGTTCTTC.

As to this clone: The same CDR3 arises from other DNA sequences in this sample as well. This chain joins TRBV27 and TRBJ1-1; the D is unclear. Trimming removed 6 bases at V and 1 base at J, with 3 bases between. The germline V gene encodes CDR1 MNHEY and CDR2 SMNVEV (reference sequence). This CDR3 has 11 amino acids. This CDR3 is CASRRNTEAFF. CDR3 bases: TGTGCCAGCAGACGGAACACTGAAGCTTTCTTT.

The chain recombines TRBV19 with TRBJ2-7; D possibly uses TRBD1 or TRBD2 (5 bases each). There are 11 residues in the CDR3. V lost 6 bases, J lost 4 bases, and 7 bases lay in between. Germline lookup yields CDR1 LNHDA and CDR2 SQIVND (reference sequence). CDR3: CASRRGYEQYF. CDR3 coding DNA: TGTGCCAGTAGGAGGGGTTACGAGCAGTACTTC.

This clone was seen a few times. The rearrangement joins TRBV4-2 to TRBJ1-2, with 7 bases identical to TRBD1. Germline CDR1 LGHNA, CDR2 YNFKEQ. CDR3 length: 18 amino acids. The V and J ends lost 1 base and 3 bases, in that order; junction bases with no gene match: 14. The CDR3 nucleotides are TGTGCCAGCAGCCAAGGTCCCTCAGGAATTGGACAGGACTATGGCTACACCTTC. It codes for CASSQGPSGIGQDYGYTF.

The chain employs TRBV30 and TRBJ2-4; D call uncertain. Germline V gives CDR1 GTSNPN, CDR2 SVGIG (reference sequence). This CDR3 is built from 11 residues. Trimming took off 4 bases at V and 7 bases at J, with 8 bases between the two ends. This CDR3 reads CAWTVGNIQYF. The CDR3 nucleotides read TGTGCCTGGACGGTAGGGAACATTCAGTACTTC.